One sample yielded the 27 T cell receptor beta chains listed below, sequenced in a study of T cells in Graves' hyperthyroidism and ophthalmopathy. There were TCR beta CDR3 regions amplified from RNA transcripts. First-round RT-PCR of the TCR CDR3 relied on the HTBI primer set. MiXCR, applied by TCRdb to the multiplex PCR reads, yields one record per CDR3 protein. The sample has roughly 380,000 distinct CDR3 sequences, 15% to 20% seen once. The source material was blood. The receptors shown here come from a woman in her forties with Graves' ophthalmopathy.

This clonotype was detected many times. The chain carries TRBV6-2 or TRBV6-3 and TRBJ1-1; D is ambiguous. The CDR3 is 13 residues long. V was shortened by 0 bases and J by 2 bases, with 4 bases between the two germline ends. Germline assignment: CDR1 MNHEY and CDR2 SVGEGT. The CDR3 sequence is CASSYSANTEAFF. CDR3 coding DNA: TGTGCCAGCAGTTACTCTGCCAACACTGAAGCTTTCTTT.

This clonotype was seen repeatedly, ten times or more. V is TRBV6-5 and J is TRBJ1-1; a possible D gene is TRBD1 (5 bases). The length of the CDR3 is 15 residues. Per germline, CDR1 MNHEY and CDR2 SVGAGI. Trimming removed 5 bases at V and 1 base at J, with 14 bases between. The CDR3 DNA follows: TGTGCCAGCAGTCGGTACCTAGGGGCGAACACTGAAGCTTTCTTT. Protein sequence: CASSRYLGANTEAFF.

This clonotype appeared many times. The chain combines TRBV10-3 with TRBJ1-1; D may be TRBD1 (6 bases). Per the germline V gene, CDR1 is ENHRY and CDR2 is SYGVKD. V lost 3 bases and J 7 bases, leaving 12 bases between the germline ends. There are 13 residues in the CDR3. CDR3: CAISDLQGNEAFF. DNA for the CDR3: TGTGCCATCAGTGACCTACAGGGTAATGAAGCTTTCTTT.

This clonotype was counted at least ten times. V usage is TRBV30 and J usage is TRBJ1-5; no definite D call. The ends were cut back, 2 bases at V and 4 bases at J, with 9 bases in the middle. Germline V gene sequence: CDR1 GTSNPN, CDR2 SVGIG (reference sequence). The CDR3 consists of 13 residues. CDR3 in amino acids: CAWSIHLNQPQHF. As DNA, the CDR3 is TGTGCCTGGAGTATACACTTAAATCAGCCCCAGCATTTT.

This clonotype was counted ten times or more. The rearrangement links TRBV20-1 to TRBJ1-5, with D unclear. Germline V gives CDR1 DFQATT, CDR2 SNEGSKA (reference sequence). The CDR3 has 13 amino acids. V lost 2 bases and J 4 bases, leaving 9 bases between the germline ends. CDR3: CSARNTGNQPQHF. The DNA of the CDR3 is TGCAGTGCTAGAAATACGGGGAATCAGCCCCAGCATTTT.

This clonotype was detected many times. The rearrangement uses TRBV5-6 and TRBJ1-1; perhaps TRBD1 as D (5 bases). The V gene's germline CDR1 is SGHDT and CDR2 YYEEEE. The CDR3 extends over 15 amino acids. Trimming removed 4 bases from V and 4 bases from J, with 17 bases in between. CDR3 in amino acids: CASSRGTPGRTEAFF. The CDR3 nucleotides read TGTGCCAGCAGCCGAGGGACGCCGGGGCGCACTGAAGCTTTCTTT. Based on the CDR3 plus reference TRBV5-6 and TRBJ1-1, the full variable domain is DAGVTQSPTHLIKTRGQQVTLRCSPKSGHDTVSWYQQALGQGPQFIFQYYEEEERQRGNFPDRFSGHQFPNYSSELNVNALLLGDSALYLCASSRGTPGRTEAFFGQGTRLTVV.

This clonotype was recorded many times. The chain combines TRBV12-3 or TRBV12-4 with TRBJ2-7; 11 nucleotides line up with TRBD1. This CDR3 spans 15 amino acids. V trimming: 6 bases; J trimming: 4 bases; junction bases outside the gene matches: 8. The CDR3, as DNA: TGTGCCAGCAGGACCTCGGGACAGGGGGTTTACGAGCAGTACTTC. This sequence encodes CASRTSGQGVYEQYF.

This clonotype has more than one count but fewer than ten. This chain links TRBV26 with TRBJ2-7. TRBV26 is a pseudogene. CDR3 size: 13 residues. CDR3 in amino acids: CASIRTRSFEQYF. CDR3 DNA: TGTGCCAGCATTCGTACTCGCAGCTTCGAGCAGTACTTC.

This clonotype was observed many times. V usage is TRBV7-8 and J usage is TRBJ2-7; the D gene could be TRBD1 or TRBD2 (5 bases each). There are 13 residues in the CDR3. Trimming removed 8 bases at V and 2 bases at J, with 13 bases between. Germline V lookup: CDR1 SGHVS, CDR2 FQNEAQ. The CDR3: CASGDGWTYEQYF. The CDR3 region has the DNA TGTGCCAGCGGGGACGGATGGACCTACGAGCAGTACTTC.

This clonotype was seen repeatedly, ten times or more. The chain uses TRBV4-3 and TRBJ2-1, with TRBD2 as a possible D gene (6 bases). With 2 bases removed from V and 4 bases from J, the gap between germline ends came to 12 bases. Germline lookup yields CDR1 LGHNA and CDR2 YSLEER. The CDR3 covers 15 residues. CDR3 sequence (DNA): TGCGCCAGCAGCCAATTCTGGGGGGAGTACAATGAGCAGTTCTTC. This encodes CASSQFWGEYNEQFF.

This clonotype occurred many times. The J gene is TRBJ2-4, the V gene TRBV19; no definite D call. The CDR3 covers 15 residues. The ends were cut back, 4 bases at V and 2 bases at J, with 12 bases in the middle. The germline gives CDR1 LNHDA, CDR2 SQIVND (reference sequence). DNA of the CDR3: TGTGCCAGTAGTACCCCCTTATTGTCCAAAAACATTCAGTACTTC. Its translation: CASSTPLLSKNIQYF.

In this sample, this clonotype turned up a few times. This likely comes from a read error, as the CDR3 has no conserved phenylalanine or tryptophan at its end. The chain joins TRBV9 to TRBJ2-3; TRBD2 is a possible D gene (6 bases). The CDR3 is 15 amino acids. V was cut by 4 bases and J by 1 base, with 13 bases left in between. From germline, CDR1 is SGDLS and CDR2 YYNGEE. CDR3 amino acids: CASSMGEVGTDTQYS. CDR3 bases: TGTGCCAGCAGCATGGGGGAGGTCGGCACAGATACGCAGTATTCT.

This clonotype appeared a few times. The chain couples TRBV12-3 or TRBV12-4 to TRBJ1-5; tentative D call: TRBD1 (6 bases). V was pared by 4 bases and J by 4 bases, with 8 bases between. The length of the CDR3 is 13 residues. CDR3 nucleotide sequence: TGTGCCAGCAGTTCAAGGGGGAATCAGCCCCAGCATTTT. Translation gives CASSSRGNQPQHF.

There are many counts of this clonotype. The chain has TRBV7-8 and TRBJ2-3; 8 bases agree with TRBD2. CDR1 is SGHVS, CDR2 FQNEAQ, per germline. V shed 2 bases and J 3 bases; nucleotides not matched to a gene: 4. This CDR3 has 15 amino acids. CDR3 sequence: CASSLLGGGTDTQYF. CDR3 nucleotides: TGTGCCAGCAGCTTACTCGGGGGGGGTACAGATACGCAGTATTTT.

This clonotype appeared many times. The chain carries TRBV7-2 and TRBJ1-2; maybe TRBD1 (6 bases). The length of the CDR3 is 14 residues. Trimming took off 0 bases at V and 8 bases at J, with 13 bases between the two ends. The germline V gene encodes CDR1 SGHTA and CDR2 FQGNSA. CDR3 loop: CASSLAGGLGGYTF. CDR3 nucleotides: TGTGCCAGCAGCTTAGCGGGGGGCCTCGGCGGCTACACCTTC.

V and J are TRBV7-9 and TRBJ2-2; possible D gene TRBD2, 6 bases. Germline V gene sequence: CDR1 SEHNR, CDR2 FQNEAQ (reference sequence). The CDR3 spans 15 residues. Trimming pared 4 bases from V and 2 bases from J, leaving 11 bases between. CDR3 protein: CASSYREYNTGELFF. In DNA form, the CDR3 reads TGTGCCAGCAGCTATCGGGAGTATAACACCGGGGAGCTGTTTTTT.

The sample holds many counts of this clonotype. The chain combines TRBV4-1 with TRBJ1-3; D unclear. The V end was cut by 1 base, the J end by 6 bases, with 4 bases between. This CDR3 comprises 12 residues. In germline, CDR1 is MGHRA, CDR2 YSYEKL. The CDR3 loop reads CASSQGANTIYF. The CDR3 DNA follows: TGCGCCAGCAGCCAAGGGGCAAACACCATATATTTT.

This clonotype has a single count. J is TRBJ1-2 and V is TRBV28; D is unclear. This CDR3 has 13 residues. CDR1 MDHEN and CDR2 SYDVKM come from the germline V gene. The V end lost 3 bases, the J end lost 4 bases, and 9 bases lay between the germline ends. CDR3 region: CASSFMQIYGYTF. The CDR3 DNA is TGTGCCAGCAGTTTTATGCAGATCTATGGCTACACCTTC.

This clonotype was picked up many times. The J gene is TRBJ1-1, the V gene TRBV12-3 or TRBV12-4, with a weak D call TRBD1 (5 bases). V lost 2 bases and J 12 bases, leaving 16 bases between the germline ends. The CDR3 covers 13 residues. CDR3 loop: CASSLRVGEWSFF. The CDR3 bases are TGTGCCAGCAGTTTAAGGGTAGGGGAATGGTCTTTCTTT.

This clonotype was recorded at least ten times. The J gene is TRBJ2-7, the V gene TRBV2; TRBD2 might be the D (6 bases). The CDR3 has 15 amino acids. Germline V gene lookup returns CDR1 SNHLY and CDR2 FYNNEI. V lost 7 bases, J lost 3 bases, and 19 bases lay in between. For the CDR3, the DNA is TGTGCCAGCATCCCGAGACCTAGCGAAGTCTACGAGCAGTACTTC. Translation: CASIPRPSEVYEQYF.

This clonotype showed up many times. This chain connects TRBV7-2 to TRBJ2-5; no clear D. The CDR3 has 18 residues. Germline V gene lookup returns CDR1 SGHTA and CDR2 FQGNSA. Trimming shortened V by 3 bases and J by 1 base, and 21 bases separated the two germline ends. CDR3 nucleotides: TGTGCCAGCAGCTTGGTATTTCGTTACCAAAGGGCCCAAGAGACCCAGTACTTC. This encodes CASSLVFRYQRAQETQYF.

The sample holds many counts of this clonotype. The chain links TRBV7-2 to TRBJ1-2; 7 bases are shared with TRBD1. With 5 bases clipped from V and 6 bases from J, the junction kept 9 bases outside the gene matches. This CDR3 comprises 14 residues. Germline V gene sequence: CDR1 SGHTA, CDR2 FQGNSA. This CDR3 reads CASSRWRGTDGYTF. In DNA, the CDR3 is TGTGCCAGCAGCCGATGGAGGGGGACAGATGGCTACACCTTC. Full variable domain (rest looked up from reference TRBV7-2 and TRBJ1-2): GAGVSQSPSNKVTEKGKDVELRCDPISGHTALYWYRQSLGQGLEFLIYFQGNSAPDKSGLPSDRFSAERTGGSVSTLTIQRTQQEDSAVYLCASSRWRGTDGYTFGSGTRLTVV.

This clonotype appeared many times. The junction and the germline gene differ at one end; a read error may be behind it. CDR3 protein: CASSPLAGYNEQSF. Written as DNA, the CDR3 is TGTGCCAGCAGTCCCCTAGCGGGATACAATGAGCAGTCCTTC. This sequence joins TRBV2 and TRBJ2-1; 9 nucleotides match TRBD2. CDR3 length: 14 amino acids. Germline-derived CDR1 and CDR2 are SNHLY and FYNNEI.

This clonotype was seen repeatedly, ten times or more. This rearrangement joins TRBV12-3 or TRBV12-4 to TRBJ2-5; D perhaps matches TRBD2 (5 bases). The CDR3 sequence is 16 residues long. Trimming removed 5 bases from V and 6 bases from J, with 22 bases in between. For the CDR3, the DNA is TGTGCCAGCAGTCAACTAGGCTCTGGGGTGGGAAAGACCCAGTACTTC. It is translated as CASSQLGSGVGKTQYF.

Points on this clonotype: This clone may be a read error of a much larger clone one base away. The chain is built from TRBV25-1 and TRBJ1-5; D might be TRBD1 (5 bases). V was pared by 4 bases and J by 6 bases, with 16 bases between. CDR3 length equals 15 residues. Germline V gene sequence: CDR1 MGHDK, CDR2 SYGVNS. The CDR3 nucleotides read TGTGCCAGCAGTGGCGTAGGCAGGGCGGGTCAGCCCCAGCATTTT. Translated: CASSGVGRAGQPQHF.

This clonotype was detected many times. The gene calls are TRBV5-1 and TRBJ2-5; D is unclear. The CDR3 contains 11 residues. Trimming removed 5 bases at V and 4 bases at J, with 6 bases between. The V gene's germline CDR1 is SGHRS and CDR2 YFSETQ. The CDR3 nucleotides are TGCGCCAGCAGGGAGCGAGAGACCCAGTACTTC. Translation: CASRERETQYF.

There are many counts of this clonotype. CDR3 bases: TGTGCCAGCAGTGAACAGGGACAGCTATCTGAGCAGTACTTC. It is translated as CASSEQGQLSEQYF. J is TRBJ2-7 and V is TRBV2; 7 bases match TRBD1. Germline V lookup: CDR1 SNHLY, CDR2 FYNNEI. The CDR3 covers 14 residues. The V and J ends lost 2 bases and 7 bases, in that order; junction bases with no gene match: 8. The whole variable domain, remainder taken from reference TRBV2 and TRBJ2-7, is EPEVTQTPSHQVTQMGQEVILRCVPISNHLYFYWYRQILGQKVEFLVSFYNNEISEKSEIFDDQFSVERPDGSNFTLKIRSTKLEDSAMYFCASSEQGQLSEQYFGPGTRLTVT.